These T cell receptor beta chains were read from a single sample in a study of cytomegalovirus exposure and HLA in healthy donors. Data came from immunoSEQ multiplex PCR; TCRdb stores just in-frame clones and leaves some out. The sample lists more than 110,000 clones, 70% to 90% occurring once. Sequencing used PBMCs. These receptors all come from a man between 50 and 59 years old in good health and CMV-seronegative. CDR3s include the opening cysteine and the closing phenylalanine or tryptophan. Each record gives: D gene, clone size, J gene, V gene, CDR3 DNA, CDR3 protein. D genes are given only for firm matches. Size values are once, few and many counts, or a class for expanded clones, and some rows have none.

d_gene: NA; abundance: NA; j_gene: TRBJ2-7; v_gene: TRBV6-1; CDR3nt: TGTGCCAGCAGGAGGACAGCCAAAAATAATTACGAGCAGTACTTC; CDR3aa: CASRRTAKNNYEQYF
d_gene: NA; abundance: once; j_gene: TRBJ1-5; v_gene: TRBV19; CDR3nt: TGTGCCAGTAGTATCAGTTTATTACCCAGCAATCAGCCCCAGCATTTT; CDR3aa: CASSISLLPSNQPQHF
d_gene: NA; abundance: NA; j_gene: TRBJ1-5; v_gene: TRBV6-5; CDR3nt: TGTGCCAGCAGTACAGGGCGCAATCAGCCCCAGCATTTT; CDR3aa: CASSTGRNQPQHF
d_gene: TRBD2; abundance: once; j_gene: TRBJ2-1; v_gene: TRBV14; CDR3nt: TGTGCCAGCAGCCAAGAGGGTTGGCGGGAGAGGTCCTACAATGAGCAGTTCTTC; CDR3aa: CASSQEGWRERSYNEQFF
d_gene: TRBD2; abundance: few; j_gene: TRBJ2-3; v_gene: TRBV2; CDR3nt: TGTGCCAGCTGTCGGACTAGCGGGGGTGGAGATACGCAGTATTTT; CDR3aa: CASCRTSGGGDTQYF
d_gene: NA; abundance: NA; j_gene: TRBJ1-1; v_gene: TRBV20-1; CDR3nt: TGCAGTGCCAGGGGCTTCGCTGAAGCTTTCTTT; CDR3aa: CSARGFAEAFF
d_gene: TRBD2; abundance: NA; j_gene: TRBJ2-5; v_gene: TRBV6-1; CDR3nt: TGTGCCAGCAGTGAGGGCGGGAGCCAAGAGACCCAGTACTTC; CDR3aa: CASSEGGSQETQYF
d_gene: TRBD1; abundance: NA; j_gene: TRBJ1-1; v_gene: TRBV28; CDR3nt: TGTGCCAGCAGCGAGACAGGGTTCAGTTCTGAAGCTTTCTTT; CDR3aa: CASSETGFSSEAFF
d_gene: NA; abundance: few; j_gene: TRBJ1-1; v_gene: TRBV19; CDR3nt: TGTGCCAGTAGTAGGGGGACATCGAACACTGAAGCTTTCTTT; CDR3aa: CASSRGTSNTEAFF
d_gene: NA; abundance: NA; j_gene: TRBJ2-2; v_gene: TRBV27; CDR3nt: TGTGCCAGCAGCTATAACAGGGTAGGCGGGGAGCTGTTTTTT; CDR3aa: CASSYNRVGGELFF
d_gene: NA; abundance: NA; j_gene: TRBJ2-2; v_gene: TRBV9; CDR3nt: TGTGCCAGCAGCGTCAGTAGGGGGTACACCGGGGAGCTGTTTTTT; CDR3aa: CASSVSRGYTGELFF
d_gene: NA; abundance: NA; j_gene: TRBJ1-1; v_gene: TRBV5-1; CDR3nt: TGCGCCAGCAGCCCGACGGGTGGGAACACTGAAGCTTTCTTT; CDR3aa: CASSPTGGNTEAFF
d_gene: TRBD2; abundance: NA; j_gene: TRBJ2-3; v_gene: TRBV19; CDR3nt: TGTGCCAGTAGTATAGGTCTAGCGGGGGCAGATACGCAGTATTTT; CDR3aa: CASSIGLAGADTQYF
d_gene: TRBD2; abundance: NA; j_gene: TRBJ2-5; v_gene: TRBV6-5; CDR3nt: TGTGCCAGCAGTTTAGGGCTAGCGGGAGAGACCCAGTACTTC; CDR3aa: CASSLGLAGETQYF
d_gene: TRBD2; abundance: NA; j_gene: TRBJ2-3; v_gene: TRBV5-1; CDR3nt: TGCGCCAGCAGCTTGGTGCTAGCGGGGGCGGAAGATACGCAGTATTTT; CDR3aa: CASSLVLAGAEDTQYF
d_gene: TRBD1; abundance: NA; j_gene: TRBJ2-5; v_gene: TRBV9; CDR3nt: TGTGCCAGCAGCGTGGGACAGCAAGAGACCCAGTACTTC; CDR3aa: CASSVGQQETQYF
d_gene: TRBD1; abundance: NA; j_gene: TRBJ2-5; v_gene: TRBV5-1; CDR3nt: TGCGCCAGCAGATCCATGGGACAGATAGTCCAAGAGACCCAGTACTTC; CDR3aa: CASRSMGQIVQETQYF
d_gene: TRBD2; abundance: NA; j_gene: TRBJ2-7; v_gene: TRBV4-2; CDR3nt: TGTGCCAGCAGCCAAGTCCCGACTAGCGGTCATCCCTACGAGCAGTACTTC; CDR3aa: CASSQVPTSGHPYEQYF
d_gene: TRBD1; abundance: once; j_gene: TRBJ1-1; v_gene: TRBV27; CDR3nt: TGTGCCAGCACCCCATGGAGGGACAGGGGGCGTTTGAACACTGAAGCTTTCTTT; CDR3aa: CASTPWRDRGRLNTEAFF
d_gene: TRBD2; abundance: once; j_gene: TRBJ2-7; v_gene: TRBV5-1; CDR3nt: TGCGCCAGCCGTCTAGCGGGAGAGGGCTACGAGCAGTACTTC; CDR3aa: CASRLAGEGYEQYF
d_gene: TRBD2; abundance: NA; j_gene: TRBJ2-1; v_gene: TRBV2; CDR3nt: TGTGCCAGCAGCCAGAGCGGGAGTTCCTACAATGAGCAGTTCTTC; CDR3aa: CASSQSGSSYNEQFF
d_gene: NA; abundance: NA; j_gene: TRBJ1-1; v_gene: TRBV20-1; CDR3nt: TGCAGTGCTAGAGCCGAGGTTGAAGCTTTCTTT; CDR3aa: CSARAEVEAFF
d_gene: TRBD1; abundance: few; j_gene: TRBJ1-4; v_gene: TRBV19; CDR3nt: TGTGCCAGTTCGACAGGGAGATTCGAAAAACTGTTTTTT; CDR3aa: CASSTGRFEKLFF
d_gene: NA; abundance: NA; j_gene: TRBJ1-4; v_gene: TRBV6-1; CDR3nt: TGTGCCAGCAGTGATGTGGGCAGGGGTGAAAAACTGTTTTTT; CDR3aa: CASSDVGRGEKLFF
d_gene: TRBD2; abundance: few; j_gene: TRBJ2-2; v_gene: TRBV5-8; CDR3nt: TGTGCCAGCAGCCTAGGGACTAGCGCAGATGACGGGGAGCTGTTTTTT; CDR3aa: CASSLGTSADDGELFF
d_gene: NA; abundance: NA; j_gene: TRBJ2-5; v_gene: TRBV25-1; CDR3nt: TGTGCCAGCAGTGAATATGGGGCTAGGATGGAGACCCAGTACTTC; CDR3aa: CASSEYGARMETQYF
d_gene: NA; abundance: NA; j_gene: TRBJ1-3; v_gene: TRBV7-2; CDR3nt: TGTGCCAGCAGGCTGGCCACTAGCTCTGGAAACACCATATATTTT; CDR3aa: CASRLATSSGNTIYF
d_gene: NA; abundance: NA; j_gene: TRBJ1-2; v_gene: TRBV4-1; CDR3nt: TGCGCCAGCAGCCAAGACCTTAACCAGGGCTACACCTTC; CDR3aa: CASSQDLNQGYTF
d_gene: NA; abundance: once; j_gene: TRBJ1-1; v_gene: TRBV18; CDR3nt: TGTGCCAGCTCGGAACAAGGGGGGGTGGGCACTGAAGCTTTCTTT; CDR3aa: CASSEQGGVGTEAFF
d_gene: NA; abundance: few; j_gene: TRBJ1-4; v_gene: TRBV11-2; CDR3nt: TGTGCCAGCAGTCTAGGACAGTCCACAACTAATGAAAAACTGTTTTTT; CDR3aa: CASSLGQSTTNEKLFF
d_gene: TRBD1; abundance: NA; j_gene: TRBJ1-1; v_gene: TRBV5-1; CDR3nt: TGCGCCAGCAGCCTAGGGACAGCGCCCATTATTGAAGCTTTCTTT; CDR3aa: CASSLGTAPIIEAFF
d_gene: NA; abundance: NA; j_gene: TRBJ2-5; v_gene: TRBV30; CDR3nt: TGTGCCTGGCGGGCGGCGGGCCAAGAGACCCAGTACTTC; CDR3aa: CAWRAAGQETQYF
d_gene: TRBD1; abundance: NA; j_gene: TRBJ2-7; v_gene: TRBV6-5; CDR3nt: TGTGCCAGCAGTTACACCGGGACAGGGTATTCCTACGAGCAGTACTTC; CDR3aa: CASSYTGTGYSYEQYF
d_gene: NA; abundance: NA; j_gene: TRBJ1-4; v_gene: TRBV27; CDR3nt: TGTGCCAGCAGTCGACAGACAACTAATGAAAAACTGTTTTTT; CDR3aa: CASSRQTTNEKLFF
d_gene: TRBD1; abundance: once; j_gene: TRBJ2-1; v_gene: TRBV5-5; CDR3nt: TGTGCCAGCAGCACGGGACAGGGGAGCTCCTACAATGAGCAGTTCTTC; CDR3aa: CASSTGQGSSYNEQFF
d_gene: TRBD2; abundance: NA; j_gene: TRBJ2-7; v_gene: TRBV28; CDR3nt: TGTGCCAGCAGTTACTCGGGGGGGAAAAGCTACGAGCAGTACTTC; CDR3aa: CASSYSGGKSYEQYF
d_gene: TRBD1; abundance: few; j_gene: TRBJ1-1; v_gene: TRBV19; CDR3nt: TGTGCCAGTAGTACAATACGGACAGGGAACACTGAAGCTTTCTTT; CDR3aa: CASSTIRTGNTEAFF
d_gene: NA; abundance: NA; j_gene: TRBJ2-7; v_gene: TRBV15; CDR3nt: TGTGCCACCAGCAGATCAGGACAGACCCTGACCTACGAGCAGTACTTC; CDR3aa: CATSRSGQTLTYEQYF
d_gene: NA; abundance: NA; j_gene: TRBJ1-3; v_gene: TRBV5-1; CDR3nt: TGCGCCAGCAGCTTGGAAAGGGGCGCCTCTGGAAACACCATATATTTT; CDR3aa: CASSLERGASGNTIYF
d_gene: TRBD1; abundance: NA; j_gene: TRBJ2-2; v_gene: TRBV7-9; CDR3nt: TGTGCCAGCAGCAAACCTCGACAGGGGGCCACCGGGGAGCTGTTTTTT; CDR3aa: CASSKPRQGATGELFF
d_gene: NA; abundance: NA; j_gene: TRBJ2-3; v_gene: TRBV30; CDR3nt: TGTGCCTGGAGTGTCGGCAGGGGAGCCACAGATACGCAGTATTTT; CDR3aa: CAWSVGRGATDTQYF
d_gene: TRBD2; abundance: few; j_gene: TRBJ2-3; v_gene: TRBV4-1; CDR3nt: TGCGCCAGCAGCCAGTCGGGACTAGCGGGAGGAGGAACAGATACGCAGTATTTT; CDR3aa: CASSQSGLAGGGTDTQYF
d_gene: NA; abundance: NA; j_gene: TRBJ1-2; v_gene: TRBV9; CDR3nt: TGTGCCAGCAGCGCACACAGCAGCCCGAACTATGGCTACACCTTC; CDR3aa: CASSAHSSPNYGYTF
d_gene: NA; abundance: NA; j_gene: TRBJ1-2; v_gene: TRBV7-8; CDR3nt: TGTGCCAGCAGCTTATCCAGGGTTGGCTACACCTTC; CDR3aa: CASSLSRVGYTF
d_gene: TRBD2; abundance: NA; j_gene: TRBJ2-2; v_gene: TRBV5-1; CDR3nt: TGCGCCAGCAGTTCGAGCGGGACTGCGAACACCGGGGAGCTGTTTTTT; CDR3aa: CASSSSGTANTGELFF
d_gene: TRBD1; abundance: NA; j_gene: TRBJ2-5; v_gene: TRBV10-1; CDR3nt: TGCGCCAGCAGCCCGACAGGGGGCGGTTCGAGAGAGACCCAGTACTTC; CDR3aa: CASSPTGGGSRETQYF
d_gene: NA; abundance: once; j_gene: TRBJ2-2; v_gene: TRBV10-2; CDR3nt: TGCGCCAGCAGCTCAGGGTTCGGGGAGCTGTTTTTT; CDR3aa: CASSSGFGELFF
d_gene: NA; abundance: NA; j_gene: TRBJ1-6; v_gene: TRBV7-2; CDR3nt: TGTGCCAGCAGCTTAGCCCCTAGGGGGTGGGGTAATTCACCCCTCCACTTT; CDR3aa: CASSLAPRGWGNSPLHF
d_gene: TRBD1; abundance: NA; j_gene: TRBJ1-2; v_gene: TRBV2; CDR3nt: TGTGCCAGCAGTGAAAGAGACAGGGCTAGCTCTGGCTACACCTTC; CDR3aa: CASSERDRASSGYTF
d_gene: NA; abundance: NA; j_gene: TRBJ2-3; v_gene: TRBV6-5; CDR3nt: TGTGCCAGCAGCCCGCAGGGTGGCACAGATACGCAGTATTTT; CDR3aa: CASSPQGGTDTQYF
d_gene: NA; abundance: NA; j_gene: TRBJ1-1; v_gene: TRBV5-1; CDR3nt: TGCGCCAGCAGCTTGGGACACTTAATGAACACTGAAGCTTTCTTT; CDR3aa: CASSLGHLMNTEAFF